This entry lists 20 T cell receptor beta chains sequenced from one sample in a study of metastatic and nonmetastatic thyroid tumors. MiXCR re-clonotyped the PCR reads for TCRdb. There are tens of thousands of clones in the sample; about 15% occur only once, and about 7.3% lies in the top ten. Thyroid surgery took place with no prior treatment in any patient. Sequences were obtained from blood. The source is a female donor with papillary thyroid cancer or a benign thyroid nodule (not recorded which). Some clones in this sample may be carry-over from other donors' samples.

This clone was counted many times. Here the CDR3 reads CSARDLVWGLAGELGGETQYF. CDR3 nucleotides: TGCAGTGCTAGAGATTTGGTTTGGGGACTAGCGGGAGAGTTGGGTGGGGAGACCCAGTACTTC. This chain uses TRBV20-1 with TRBJ2-5, with 14 positions matching TRBD2. The germline V gene has CDR1 DFQATT and CDR2 SNEGSKA (reference sequence). Losses at the gene ends were 0 bases for V and 5 bases for J; bases not matched to a gene: 20. The CDR3 length is 21 residues.

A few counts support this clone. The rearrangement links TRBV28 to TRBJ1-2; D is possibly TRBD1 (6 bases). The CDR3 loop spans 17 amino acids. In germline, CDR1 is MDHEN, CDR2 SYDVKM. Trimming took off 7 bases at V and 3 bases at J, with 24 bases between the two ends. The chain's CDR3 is CASNRAWTPGDYYGYTF. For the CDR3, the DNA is TGTGCCAGCAACCGAGCCTGGACACCAGGGGATTACTATGGCTACACCTTC.

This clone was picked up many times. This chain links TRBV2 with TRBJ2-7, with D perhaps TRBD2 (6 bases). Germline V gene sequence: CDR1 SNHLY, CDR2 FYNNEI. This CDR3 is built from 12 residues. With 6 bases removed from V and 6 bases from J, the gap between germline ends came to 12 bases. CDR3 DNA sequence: TGTGCCAGCAGCAAGACTAGTACCGAGCAGTACTTC. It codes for CASSKTSTEQYF.

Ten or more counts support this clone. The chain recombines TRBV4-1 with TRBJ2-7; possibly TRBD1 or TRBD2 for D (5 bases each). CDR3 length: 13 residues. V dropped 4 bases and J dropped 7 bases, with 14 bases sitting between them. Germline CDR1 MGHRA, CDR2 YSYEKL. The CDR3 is CASSLGESREQYF. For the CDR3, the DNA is TGCGCCAGCAGCCTAGGGGAGTCGAGGGAGCAGTACTTC.

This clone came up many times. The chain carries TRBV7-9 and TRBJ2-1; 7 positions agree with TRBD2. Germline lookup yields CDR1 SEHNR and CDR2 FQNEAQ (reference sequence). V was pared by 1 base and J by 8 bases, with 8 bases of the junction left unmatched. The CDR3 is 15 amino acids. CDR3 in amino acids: CASSLVGSGLDEQFF. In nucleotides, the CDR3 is TGTGCCAGCAGCTTAGTGGGTAGCGGGTTGGATGAGCAGTTCTTC.

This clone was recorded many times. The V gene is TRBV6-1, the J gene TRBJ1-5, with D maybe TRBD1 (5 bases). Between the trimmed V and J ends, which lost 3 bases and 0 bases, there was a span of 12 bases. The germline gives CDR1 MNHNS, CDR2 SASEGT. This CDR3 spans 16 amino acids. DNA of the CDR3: TGTGCCAGCAGTGACAGGGTTAGGGGTAGCAATCAGCCCCAGCATTTT. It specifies CASSDRVRGSNQPQHF.

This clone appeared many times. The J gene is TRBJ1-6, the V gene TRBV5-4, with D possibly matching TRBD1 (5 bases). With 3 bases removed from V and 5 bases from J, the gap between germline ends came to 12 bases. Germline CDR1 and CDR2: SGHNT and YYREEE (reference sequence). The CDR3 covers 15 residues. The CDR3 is CASSSASGDNSPLHF. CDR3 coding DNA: TGTGCCAGCAGCTCGGCGTCGGGGGATAATTCACCCCTCCACTTT.

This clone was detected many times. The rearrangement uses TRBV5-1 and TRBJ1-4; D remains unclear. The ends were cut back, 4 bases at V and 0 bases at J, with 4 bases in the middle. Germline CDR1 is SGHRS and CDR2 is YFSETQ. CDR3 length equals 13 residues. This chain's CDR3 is CASSLATNEKLFF. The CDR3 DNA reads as TGCGCCAGCAGCCTTGCAACTAATGAAAAACTGTTTTTT.

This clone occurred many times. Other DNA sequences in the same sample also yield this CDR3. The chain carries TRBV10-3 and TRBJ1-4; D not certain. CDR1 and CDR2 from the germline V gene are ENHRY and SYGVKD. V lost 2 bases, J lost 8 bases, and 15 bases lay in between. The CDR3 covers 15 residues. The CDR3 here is CAISEAESGAEKLFF. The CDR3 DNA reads TGTGCCATCAGTGAGGCGGAGAGCGGCGCGGAAAAACTGTTTTTT.

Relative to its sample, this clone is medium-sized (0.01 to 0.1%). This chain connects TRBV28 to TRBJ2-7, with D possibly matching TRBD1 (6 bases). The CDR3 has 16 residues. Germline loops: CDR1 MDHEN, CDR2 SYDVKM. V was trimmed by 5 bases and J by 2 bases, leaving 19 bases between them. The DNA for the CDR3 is TGTGCCAGCAGTCCGGACCTTTACAGGGATACCTACGAGCAGTACTTC. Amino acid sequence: CASSPDLYRDTYEQYF.

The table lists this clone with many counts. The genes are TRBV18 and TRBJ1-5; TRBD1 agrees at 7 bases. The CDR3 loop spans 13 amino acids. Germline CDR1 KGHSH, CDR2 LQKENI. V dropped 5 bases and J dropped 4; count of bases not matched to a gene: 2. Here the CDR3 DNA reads TGTGCCAGCTCAAGGGGGCGGAATCAGCCCCAGCATTTT. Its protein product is CASSRGRNQPQHF.

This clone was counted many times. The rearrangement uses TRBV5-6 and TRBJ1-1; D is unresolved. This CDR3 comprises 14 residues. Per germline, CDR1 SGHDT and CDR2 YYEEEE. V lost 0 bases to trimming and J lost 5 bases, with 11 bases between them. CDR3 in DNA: TGTGCCAGCAGCTTGGTTGACACGGGGACTGAAGCTTTCTTT. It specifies CASSLVDTGTEAFF. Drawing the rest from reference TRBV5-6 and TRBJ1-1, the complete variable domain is DAGVTQSPTHLIKTRGQQVTLRCSPKSGHDTVSWYQQALGQGPQFIFQYYEEEERQRGNFPDRFSGHQFPNYSSELNVNALLLGDSALYLCASSLVDTGTEAFFGQGTRLTVV.

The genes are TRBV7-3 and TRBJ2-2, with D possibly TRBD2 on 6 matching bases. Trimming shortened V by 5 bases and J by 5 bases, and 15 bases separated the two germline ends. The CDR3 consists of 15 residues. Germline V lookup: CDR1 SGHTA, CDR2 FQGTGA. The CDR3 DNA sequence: TGTGCCAGCAGCGCCGGGACTGCCGGTACCGGGGAGCTGTTTTTT. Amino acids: CASSAGTAGTGELFF. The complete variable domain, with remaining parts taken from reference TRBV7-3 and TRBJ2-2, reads GAGVSQTPSNKVTEKGKYVELRCDPISGHTALYWYRQSLGQGPEFLIYFQGTGAADDSGLPNDRFFAVRPEGSVSTLKIQRTERGDSAVYLCASSAGTAGTGELFFGEGSRLTVL.

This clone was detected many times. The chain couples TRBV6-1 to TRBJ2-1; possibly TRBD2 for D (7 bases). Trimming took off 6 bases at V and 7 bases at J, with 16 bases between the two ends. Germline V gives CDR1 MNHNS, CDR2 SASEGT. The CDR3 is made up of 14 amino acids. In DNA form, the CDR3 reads TGTGCCAGCAGGCCACAGGGAGGGAAGAATGAGCAGTTCTTC. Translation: CASRPQGGKNEQFF.

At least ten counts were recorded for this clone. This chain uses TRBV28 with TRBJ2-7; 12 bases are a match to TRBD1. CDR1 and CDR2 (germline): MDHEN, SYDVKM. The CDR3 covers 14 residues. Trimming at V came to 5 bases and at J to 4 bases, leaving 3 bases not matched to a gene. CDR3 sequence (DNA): TGTGCCAGCAGTAGGGACAGGGGGCGATACGAGCAGTACTTC. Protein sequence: CASSRDRGRYEQYF.

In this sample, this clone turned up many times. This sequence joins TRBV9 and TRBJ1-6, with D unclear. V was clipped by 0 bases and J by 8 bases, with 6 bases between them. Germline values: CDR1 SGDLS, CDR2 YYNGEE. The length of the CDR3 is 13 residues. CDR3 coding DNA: TGTGCCAGCAGCGTAGCGGCTGATTCACCCCTCCACTTT. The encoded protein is CASSVAADSPLHF.

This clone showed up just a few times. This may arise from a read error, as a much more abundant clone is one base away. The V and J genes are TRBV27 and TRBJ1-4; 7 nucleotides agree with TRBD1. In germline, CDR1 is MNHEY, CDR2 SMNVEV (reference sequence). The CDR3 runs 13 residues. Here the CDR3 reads CASSSFQGEKMFF. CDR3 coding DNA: TGTGCCAGCAGTTCCTTCCAGGGGGAAAAAATGTTTTTT.

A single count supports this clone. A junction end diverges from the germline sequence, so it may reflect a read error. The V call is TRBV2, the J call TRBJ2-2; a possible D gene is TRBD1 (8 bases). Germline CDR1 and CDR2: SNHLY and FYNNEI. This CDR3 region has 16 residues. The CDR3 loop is CASSEAGWTGMRELFF. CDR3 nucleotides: TGTGCCAGTAGTGAAGCGGGGTGGACAGGGATGCGGGAGCTGTTTTTT.

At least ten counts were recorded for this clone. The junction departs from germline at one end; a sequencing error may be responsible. For the CDR3, the DNA is TGTGCCAGCAGTTCAACGGACAGGGGTACAGGTACGCAGTATTTT. This sequence encodes CASSSTDRGTGTQYF. This chain uses TRBV7-9 with TRBJ2-3; 9 positions match TRBD1. The length of the CDR3 is 15 residues. The germline V gene has CDR1 SEHNR and CDR2 FQNEAQ (reference sequence).

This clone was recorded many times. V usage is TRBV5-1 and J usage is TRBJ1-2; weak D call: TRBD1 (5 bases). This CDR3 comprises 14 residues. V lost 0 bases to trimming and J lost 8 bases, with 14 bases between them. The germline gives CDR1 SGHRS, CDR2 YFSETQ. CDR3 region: CASSLGGRRDGYTF. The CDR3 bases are TGCGCCAGCAGCTTGGGGGGGAGACGTGACGGCTACACCTTC.